These 25 T cell receptor beta chains originate from one sample sequenced in a study of T-cell memory formation after mild COVID-19. A single record per CDR3 protein comes from TCRdb applying MiXCR to the 5' RACE reads. The sample consists of around 140,000 distinct CDR3 sequences, about 6.1% of them appearing once. Sequences were obtained from PBMCs or a T cell subset sorted from them (not recorded which). These receptor sequences come from an adult woman who had mild COVID-19 (a few samples of this study predate the infection). Cell type and time point are not known.

This clonotype was observed many times. In DNA form, the CDR3 reads TGTGTCAGGTTGGTGGGGACTAGTACAGATACGCAGTATTTT. Amino acid sequence: CVRLVGTSTDTQYF. This chain uses TRBV27 with TRBJ2-3, with 8 positions matching TRBD2. The CDR3 sequence is 14 residues long. Germline V gene data show CDR1 as MNHEY and CDR2 as SMNVEV (reference sequence).

This clonotype has ten or more counts. The genes are TRBV6-5 and TRBJ2-1, with TRBD2 identical over 11 bases. Germline V gene sequence: CDR1 MNHEY, CDR2 SVGAGI. This CDR3 comprises 17 residues. The J segment lost 2 bases and the V segment lost 2 bases, leaving 5 bases of the junction unmatched. The CDR3 nucleotides are TGTGCCAGCAGTTACGCGACTAGCGGGATGACCTACAATGAGCAGTTCTTC. It codes for CASSYATSGMTYNEQFF.

This clonotype was recorded at least ten times. V is TRBV11-2 and J is TRBJ1-2, with a tentative D call TRBD1 (5 bases). The germline V gene has CDR1 SGHAT and CDR2 FQNNGV. V was cut by 5 bases and J by 7 bases, with 14 bases left in between. CDR3 size: 13 residues. For the CDR3, the DNA is TGTGCCAGCAGCCGCCTCGACAGTGGTGGCTACACCTTC. The encoded protein is CASSRLDSGGYTF.

This clonotype showed up many times. Here the CDR3 reads CASSLGTVDNSPLHF. For the CDR3, the DNA is TGCGCCAGCAGCTTAGGGACAGTGGATAATTCACCCCTCCACTTT. The chain is built from TRBV5-1 and TRBJ1-6, with 7 positions matching TRBD1. V lost 2 bases and J lost 5; bases outside the gene matches: 4. Germline lookup yields CDR1 SGHRS and CDR2 YFSETQ. The CDR3 is 15 amino acids.

This clonotype has only a few counts. The rearrangement joins TRBV5-6 to TRBJ1-2, with D perhaps matching TRBD1 (6 bases). This CDR3 region has 14 residues. CDR1 SGHDT and CDR2 YYEEEE come from the germline V gene. With 4 bases removed from V and 3 bases from J, the gap between germline ends came to 13 bases. The CDR3 protein is CASSAGNRDYGYTF. CDR3 DNA: TGTGCCAGCAGCGCCGGGAACAGGGACTATGGCTACACCTTC.

This clonotype was counted at least ten times. This chain connects TRBV20-1 to TRBJ1-4; D unresolved. This CDR3 has 13 residues. CDR1 is DFQATT, CDR2 SNEGSKA, per germline (reference sequence). CDR3: CSPRSGANEKLFF. The CDR3, as DNA: TGCAGCCCCCGGAGCGGCGCTAATGAAAAACTGTTTTTT.

This clonotype was detected only a few times. V and J are TRBV7-9 and TRBJ2-3; 10 bases map to TRBD2. V was pared by 2 bases and J by 0 bases, with 11 bases of the junction left unmatched. Germline CDR1 is SEHNR and CDR2 is FQNEAQ (reference sequence). The length of the CDR3 is 19 residues. The CDR3 DNA sequence: TGTGCCAGCAGCTTAATTTTTCTCATAGCGGGGGGAAGCACAGATACGCAGTATTTT. Residues: CASSLIFLIAGGSTDTQYF.

In its sample, this clonotype was seen a few times. CDR3 protein: CASSLLEDEKLFF. Written as DNA, the CDR3 is TGCGCCAGCAGCTTGTTGGAGGATGAAAAACTGTTTTTT. V gene TRBV5-1 combines with J gene TRBJ1-4; D is unclear. Per germline, CDR1 SGHRS and CDR2 YFSETQ. Between the trimmed V and J ends, which lost 1 base and 6 bases, there was a span of 7 bases. The CDR3 contains 13 residues. The whole variable domain, remainder taken from reference TRBV5-1 and TRBJ1-4, is KAGVTQTPRYLIKTRGQQVTLSCSPISGHRSVSWYQQTPGQGLQFLFEYFSETQRNKGNFPGRFSGRQFSNSRSEMNVSTLELGDSALYLCASSLLEDEKLFFGSGTQLSVL.

This clonotype occurred many times. The chain combines TRBV12-3 or TRBV12-4 with TRBJ2-4; unclear D gene. V lost 7 bases and J lost 0, with 10 bases in between. The CDR3 sequence is 14 residues long. CDR3 in DNA: TGTGCCAGCACTCTGGCCCTAGCCAAAAACATTCAGTACTTC. Amino acids: CASTLALAKNIQYF.

This clonotype has at least ten counts. This chain connects TRBV12-3 or TRBV12-4 to TRBJ2-2; D is perhaps TRBD1 or TRBD2 (6 bases each). Trimming pared 5 bases from V and 0 bases from J, leaving 19 bases between. This CDR3 has 18 amino acids. The CDR3 reads CASSPSGWGAANTGELFF. For the CDR3, the DNA is TGTGCCAGCAGTCCGTCTGGATGGGGGGCCGCGAACACCGGGGAGCTGTTTTTT.

This clonotype was counted only a few times. The genes are TRBV10-3 and TRBJ1-2, with no clear D. With 3 bases removed from V and 4 bases from J, the gap between germline ends came to 12 bases. This CDR3 has 14 residues. Germline CDR1 is ENHRY and CDR2 is SYGVKD. The DNA of the CDR3 is TGTGCCATCAGTGAACCTAACAGAATCTATGGCTACACCTTC. Amino acids: CAISEPNRIYGYTF.

This clonotype was seen a handful of times. This sequence joins TRBV20-1 and TRBJ2-3; TRBD2 matches at 8 bases. The V gene's germline CDR1 is DFQATT and CDR2 SNEGSKA (reference sequence). Trimming took 1 base from V and 5 from J; bases not matched to a gene: 14. The CDR3 has 17 residues. CDR3 coding DNA: TGCAGTGCTAGAGTACTGGCGGGGGGAGTACGCAGAGATACGCAGTATTTT. Its translation: CSARVLAGGVRRDTQYF.

A few counts support this clonotype. The V gene is TRBV20-1, the J gene TRBJ1-2; TRBD1 might be the D (6 bases). V lost 1 base, J lost 3 bases, and 12 bases lay in between. This CDR3 region has 14 residues. CDR1 and CDR2 from the germline V gene are DFQATT and SNEGSKA (reference sequence). This chain's CDR3 is CSARGWGRDYGYTF. CDR3 sequence (DNA): TGCAGTGCTAGAGGATGGGGGCGCGACTATGGCTACACCTTC.

The rearrangement links TRBV3-1 to TRBJ1-2; D is ambiguous. Germline values: CDR1 LGHDT, CDR2 YNNKEL (reference sequence). CDR3 length equals 12 residues. Trimming left V 3 bases short and J 5 bases short, with 7 bases between. The CDR3: CASSQPQYGYTF. The CDR3 DNA reads as TGTGCCAGCAGCCAGCCTCAGTATGGCTACACCTTC.

This rearrangement joins TRBV24-1 to TRBJ2-7, with no clear D. The germline V and J ends were trimmed by 9 bases and 0 bases, with 11 bases remaining between them. Germline loops: CDR1 KGHDR, CDR2 SFDVKD. The CDR3 loop spans 13 amino acids. The CDR3 bases are TGTGCCACCGGGCAGCGATACTCCTACGAGCAGTACTTC. Translating gives CATGQRYSYEQYF.

V and J are TRBV10-2 and TRBJ2-1; TRBD2 agrees at 7 bases. The CDR3 contains 12 residues. Germline assignment: CDR1 WSHSY and CDR2 SAAADI. Trimming cost V 7 bases and J 10 bases; bases outside gene matches: 7. The CDR3 DNA is TGCGCCAGCACGTTCGGGGAGGGGGAGCAGTTCTTC. Translating gives CASTFGEGEQFF.

This clonotype was seen only a few times. The chain joins TRBV2 to TRBJ2-1, with 9 bases lining up with TRBD2. This CDR3 has 15 residues. The germline V gene encodes CDR1 SNHLY and CDR2 FYNNEI. Unmatched junction bases numbered 4, after V lost 0 bases and J lost 7 bases. In nucleotides, the CDR3 is TGTGCCAGCAGTGAAGCTAGCGGGAGATTTAATGAGCAGTTCTTC. It codes for CASSEASGRFNEQFF.

This clonotype was seen a few times. The chain is built from TRBV4-1 and TRBJ1-5; 10 bases map to TRBD1. Germline CDR1 reads MGHRA; CDR2 reads YSYEKL. This CDR3 comprises 18 residues. J lost 5 bases, V lost 3 bases, and 13 bases had no gene match. CDR3 in amino acids: CASSQDATTGGRDQPQHF. DNA of the CDR3: TGCGCCAGCAGCCAGGATGCGACGACAGGGGGCAGGGATCAGCCCCAGCATTTT.

V usage is TRBV15 and J usage is TRBJ1-3; the D is unclear. The germline V gene has CDR1 LNHNV and CDR2 YYDKDF (reference sequence). The CDR3 is 14 residues long. V lost 5 bases to trimming and J lost 0 bases, with 8 bases between them. The chain's CDR3 is CATSPQASGNTIYF. CDR3 nucleotides: TGTGCCACCAGCCCTCAGGCCTCTGGAAACACCATATATTTT.

There are a few counts of this clonotype. The V and J genes are TRBV9 and TRBJ2-2, with 11 bases matching TRBD2. Germline V gives CDR1 SGDLS, CDR2 YYNGEE. The length of the CDR3 is 16 residues. After removal of 2 bases from V and 8 bases from J, the junction contained 8 bases not matched to a gene. CDR3 coding DNA: TGTGCCAGCAGCGTCGGGACTAGCGGAAATATAGGGGAGCTGTTTTTT. Translation: CASSVGTSGNIGELFF.

This clonotype was detected ten times or more. The CDR3 sequence: CASSLSNSVNYGYTF. The CDR3 nucleotides are TGCGCCAGCAGCTTAAGTAACAGCGTAAACTATGGCTACACCTTC. The genes are TRBV5-1 and TRBJ1-2; no definite D call. This CDR3 spans 15 amino acids. In germline, CDR1 is SGHRS, CDR2 YFSETQ. Trimming pared 2 bases from V and 2 bases from J, leaving 13 bases between.

The genes are TRBV7-9 and TRBJ1-3; TRBD1 matches at 9 bases. V was pared by 3 bases and J by 4 bases, with 7 bases of the junction left unmatched. There are 16 residues in the CDR3. Germline V gene data show CDR1 as SEHNR and CDR2 as FQNEAQ (reference sequence). Written as DNA, the CDR3 is TGTGCCAGCAGCTTGGACAGGGGAGACTGGGGAAACACCATATATTTT. Translated: CASSLDRGDWGNTIYF.

The table lists this clonotype with many counts. V gene TRBV7-9 combines with J gene TRBJ1-1; D not certain. This CDR3 is 12 amino acids long. V dropped 1 base and J dropped 4 bases, with 4 bases sitting between them. CDR1 is SEHNR and CDR2 is FQNEAQ in the germline V gene (reference sequence). The CDR3 loop is CASSLDSTEAFF. The CDR3 DNA is TGTGCCAGCAGCTTAGACTCCACTGAAGCTTTCTTT.

This clonotype was seen at least ten times. V usage is TRBV6-2 or TRBV6-3 and J usage is TRBJ2-7; 13 nucleotides align to TRBD2. V was pared by 6 bases and J by 6 bases, with 8 bases of the junction left unmatched. From germline, CDR1 is MNHEY and CDR2 SVGEGT. The CDR3 totals 15 residues. CDR3 DNA sequence: TGTGCCAGCAGGCCAACTAGCGGGAGGGCCAGCGAGCAGTACTTC. It codes for CASRPTSGRASEQYF.

The sample holds many counts of this clonotype. The chain employs TRBV7-8 and TRBJ2-1; no clear D. The CDR3 has 13 amino acids. V lost 2 bases to trimming and J lost 10 bases, with 12 bases between them. Germline assignment: CDR1 SGHVS and CDR2 FQNEAQ. The CDR3 DNA follows: TGTGCCAGCAGCTTACCGAGGCCTCGCGAGCAGTTCTTC. It specifies CASSLPRPREQFF. Complete variable domain (other parts from reference TRBV7-8 and TRBJ2-1): GAGVSQSPRYKVAKRGQDVALRCDPISGHVSLFWYQQALGQGPEFLTYFQNEAQLDKSGLPSDRFFAERPEGSVSTLKIQRTQQEDSAVYLCASSLPRPREQFFGPGTRLTVL.